These 8 T cell receptor beta chains originate from one sample sequenced in a study of T cell clonotyping in hematopoietic cell transplantation. Profiling relied on immunoSEQ multiplex PCR, and the TCRdb table lists in-frame clones only, not all of them. Of about 14,000 clones listed, more than 75% are singletons. The sequencing here drew on PBMCs, taken 100 days after allogeneic stem cell transplant. The source is a male patient between 45 and 60 years old who had an allogeneic stem cell transplant from an unrelated donor, so T cells may come from the graft donor. Some clones in this sample may be carry-over from other donors' samples.

The CDR3 sequence: CASSPTDIQETQYF. The CDR3 nucleotides are TGTGCCAGCTCACCAACGGACATCCAAGAGACCCAGTACTTC. The chain employs TRBV18 and TRBJ2-5; a possible D gene is TRBD1 (5 bases). The germline V gene encodes CDR1 KGHSH and CDR2 LQKENI. This CDR3 is built from 14 residues. V shed 2 bases and J shed 1 base, with 8 bases lying between them.

This chain links TRBV9 with TRBJ2-5; TRBD1 matches at 11 bases. CDR1 is SGDLS, CDR2 YYNGEE, per germline. CDR3 length: 15 residues. V lost 5 bases, J lost 4 bases, and 7 bases stayed unmatched. The CDR3 nucleotides read TGTGCCAGCAGTTGGACAGGGGGCGCGTCAGAGACCCAGTACTTC. Translating it yields CASSWTGGASETQYF.

This clone has a single count. The V and J genes are TRBV6-5 and TRBJ1-1; maybe TRBD1 (5 bases). Trimming pared 2 bases from V and 4 bases from J, leaving 17 bases between. CDR3 size: 16 residues. CDR1 is MNHEY, CDR2 SVGAGI, per germline. CDR3 residues: CASSYLAYGGSTEAFF. DNA for the CDR3: TGTGCCAGCAGTTACCTCGCGTATGGGGGATCCACTGAAGCTTTCTTT.

This chain links TRBV6-5 with TRBJ1-2; 7 bases are a match to TRBD1. V lost 10 bases and J lost 0; bases outside the gene matches: 5. CDR1 and CDR2 (germline): MNHEY, SVGAGI. The CDR3 sequence is 13 residues long. CDR3 amino acids: CATRDSTNYGYTF. CDR3 nucleotides: TGTGCCACCCGGGACAGCACTAACTATGGCTACACCTTC.

The chain couples TRBV7-6 to TRBJ1-1; D perhaps matches TRBD1 (6 bases). Per the germline V gene, CDR1 is SGHVS and CDR2 is FNYEAQ. The CDR3 is 14 residues long. V gave up 5 bases and J gave up 10 bases, with 20 bases separating them. The CDR3, as DNA: TGTGCCAGCAGCCCAAATAGAGACAGGATCCGAGCTTTCTTT. Translation gives CASSPNRDRIRAFF.

The rearrangement links TRBV5-1 to TRBJ2-7; D unresolved. V shed 0 bases and J shed 5 bases, with 12 bases lying between them. This CDR3 comprises 14 residues. From germline, CDR1 is SGHRS and CDR2 YFSETQ. The CDR3 spells CASSLGHAVDEQYF. In nucleotides, the CDR3 is TGCGCCAGCAGCTTGGGGCACGCTGTGGACGAGCAGTACTTC.

The rearrangement links TRBV9 to TRBJ1-2; TRBD1 aligns across 7 bases. The CDR3 has 16 residues. Germline trimming cut 0 bases from V and 4 bases from J; bases unmatched to any gene: 9. The germline V gene encodes CDR1 SGDLS and CDR2 YYNGEE. The CDR3 nucleotides read TGTGCCAGCAGCGTAGCGAGGACAGGCTATAGCTATGGCTACACCTTC. It specifies CASSVARTGYSYGYTF.

V and J are TRBV10-3 and TRBJ2-1; D gene uncertain. Germline V CDR1 and CDR2: ENHRY, SYGVKD. Trimming took 3 bases from V and 5 from J, leaving 17 bases between them. The CDR3 is 16 amino acids. CDR3 sequence reads: CAISDWVRVADNEQFF. DNA of the CDR3: TGTGCCATCAGTGACTGGGTTAGGGTCGCTGACAATGAGCAGTTCTTC.